The rows below give T cell receptor beta chains drawn from one sample of a study of CD8 T cells in Susac syndrome. TCRdb analysed the immunoSEQ multiplex PCR reads with MiXCR anew, one entry per CDR3 protein. The repertoire holds about 190,000 distinct CDR3 sequences, 95% seen once, with about 0.15% in the top ten. The sample comprised CD8+ T cells from PBMCs. Every receptor here comes from a human donor with Susac syndrome. Both conserved end residues are part of each CDR3. D genes are given only for firm matches. Rows give clone size only sometimes, using once, few, many, or a class for an expanded clone.

clone_size cdr3_length j_call d_call v_call cdr3_nt cdr3_aa
. 14 TRBJ1-1 . TRBV7-8 TGTGCCAGCAGCCGTATAGGGGGGAAGACTGAAGCTTTCTTT CASSRIGGKTEAFF
. 15 TRBJ2-5 TRBD2 TRBV7-2 TGTGCCAGCAGCTTAATGGCGGGGGGGTTCGAGACCCAGTACTTC CASSLMAGGFETQYF
. 16 TRBJ2-4 TRBD1 TRBV29-1 TGCAGCGTTAAGGGGTTGACAGGGATCCATACGAACATTCAGTACTTC CSVKGLTGIHTNIQYF
. 13 TRBJ1-4 . TRBV10-3 TGTGCCATCCAACAGGGCGAGAATGAAAAACTGTTTTTT CAIQQGENEKLFF
once 16 TRBJ2-1 TRBD2 TRBV12-3/TRBV12-4 TGTGCCAGCAGACTAGCGGGGGGCCGATCCTACAATGAGCAGTTCTTC CASRLAGGRSYNEQFF
. 17 TRBJ1-3 . TRBV9 TGTGCCAGCAGCGCCAACAGGGCCAACGTGAGGGGAAACACCATATATTTT CASSANRANVRGNTIYF
. 15 TRBJ2-2 TRBD1 TRBV3-1 TGTGCCAGCAGCCATAGGGACAGAAACACCGGGGAGCTGTTTTTT CASSHRDRNTGELFF
once 14 TRBJ2-5 . TRBV2 TGTGCCAGCAGGATAGCCGGGACTGTAGAGACCCAGTACTTC CASRIAGTVETQYF
. 14 TRBJ2-5 . TRBV28 TGTGCCAGCACTACAGGGCGGAATTGGGAGACCCAGTACTTC CASTTGRNWETQYF
. 13 TRBJ2-7 TRBD2 TRBV29-1 TGCAGCGCCCGGGGAGGGGATCCCTACGAGCAGTACTTC CSARGGDPYEQYF
. 11 TRBJ2-3 . TRBV20-1 TGCAGTGCTATTCGAACAGATACGCAGTATTTT CSAIRTDTQYF
. 15 TRBJ1-2 TRBD1 TRBV5-1 TGCGCCAGCAGCTTGGAGGGACAGGGGGACTATGGCTACACCTTC CASSLEGQGDYGYTF
. 15 TRBJ2-5 . TRBV9 TGTGCCAGCAGCGTAGCGTCAGATAATCAAGAGACCCAGTACTTC CASSVASDNQETQYF
. 14 TRBJ1-3 . TRBV7-3 TGTGCCAGCAGCTTAACGGCCTCTGGAAACACCATATATTTT CASSLTASGNTIYF
. 16 TRBJ2-5 TRBD2 TRBV9 TGTGCCAGCAGCGAGTCAGGCGGGAGGGCCGGAGAGACCCAGTACTTC CASSESGGRAGETQYF
. 13 TRBJ2-7 . TRBV20-1 TGCAGTGTACCGTCTGGGAGCTCCTACGAGCAGTACTTC CSVPSGSSYEQYF
once 12 TRBJ1-1 . TRBV20-1 TGCAGTGCTAGTCCCAGGGGCAATAGGGCTTTCTTT CSASPRGNRAFF
. 18 TRBJ1-5 . TRBV20-1 TGCAGTGCTAGAGATGTGTTTCAGGGAGGGTTCGGGGATCAGCCCCAGCATTTT CSARDVFQGGFGDQPQHF
. 16 TRBJ1-5 . TRBV30 TGTGCCTGGAGTGTAATGGGGACCCTTAGCAATCAGCCCCAGCATTTT CAWSVMGTLSNQPQHF
. 17 TRBJ2-1 TRBD2 TRBV12-3/TRBV12-4 TGTGCCAGCAGTCCTCAGGGGACGGGGGGGCTTATAGATGAGCAGTTCTTC CASSPQGTGGLIDEQFF
. 15 TRBJ2-3 . TRBV28 TGTGCCAGCAGTCCTCGGGGGGCTAGCACAGATACGCAGTATTTT CASSPRGASTDTQYF